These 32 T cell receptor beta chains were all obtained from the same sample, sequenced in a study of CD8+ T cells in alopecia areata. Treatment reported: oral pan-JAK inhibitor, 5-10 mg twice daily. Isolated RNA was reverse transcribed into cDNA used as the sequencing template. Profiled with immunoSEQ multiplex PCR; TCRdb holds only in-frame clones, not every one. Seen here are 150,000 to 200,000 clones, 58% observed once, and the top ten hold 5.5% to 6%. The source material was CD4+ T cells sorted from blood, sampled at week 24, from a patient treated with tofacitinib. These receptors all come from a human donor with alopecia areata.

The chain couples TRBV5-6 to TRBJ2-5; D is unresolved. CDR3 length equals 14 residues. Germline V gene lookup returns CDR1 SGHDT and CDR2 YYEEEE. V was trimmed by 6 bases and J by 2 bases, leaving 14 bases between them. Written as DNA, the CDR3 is TGTGCCAGCATCCAACGGCAGCTACAAGAGACCCAGTACTTC. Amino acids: CASIQRQLQETQYF.

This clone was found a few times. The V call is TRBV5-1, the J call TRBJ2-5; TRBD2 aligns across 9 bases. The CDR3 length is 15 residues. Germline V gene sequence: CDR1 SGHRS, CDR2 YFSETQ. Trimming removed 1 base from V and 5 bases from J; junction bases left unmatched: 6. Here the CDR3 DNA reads TGCGCCAGCAGCTTGCTAGCGGGGTCGCGGGAGACCCAGTACTTC. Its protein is CASSLLAGSRETQYF.

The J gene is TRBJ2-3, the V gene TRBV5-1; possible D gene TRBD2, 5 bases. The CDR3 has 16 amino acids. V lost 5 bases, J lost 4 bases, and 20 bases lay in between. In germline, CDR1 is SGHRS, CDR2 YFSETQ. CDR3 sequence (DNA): TGCGCCAGCAGGGGGTATGAGACCAACGGGGCAGATACGCAGTATTTT. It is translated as CASRGYETNGADTQYF.

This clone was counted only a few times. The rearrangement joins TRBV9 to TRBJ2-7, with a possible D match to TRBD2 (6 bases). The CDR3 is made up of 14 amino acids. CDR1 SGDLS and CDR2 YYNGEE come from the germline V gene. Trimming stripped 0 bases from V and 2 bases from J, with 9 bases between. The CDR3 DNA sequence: TGTGCCAGCAGCGTAGTCCCTAGCGCCTACGAGCAGTACTTC. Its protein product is CASSVVPSAYEQYF. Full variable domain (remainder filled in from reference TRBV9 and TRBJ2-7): DSGVTQTPKHLITATGQRVTLRCSPRSGDLSVYWYQQSLDQGLQFLIQYYNGEERAKGNILERFSAQQFPDLHSELNLSSLELGDSALYFCASSVVPSAYEQYFGPGTRLTVT.

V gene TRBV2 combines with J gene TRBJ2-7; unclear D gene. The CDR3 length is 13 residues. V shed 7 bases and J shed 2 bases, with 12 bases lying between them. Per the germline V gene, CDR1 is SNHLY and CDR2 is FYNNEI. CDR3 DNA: TGTGCCAGCAAGGTTTGGGGTACCTACGAGCAGTACTTC. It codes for CASKVWGTYEQYF.

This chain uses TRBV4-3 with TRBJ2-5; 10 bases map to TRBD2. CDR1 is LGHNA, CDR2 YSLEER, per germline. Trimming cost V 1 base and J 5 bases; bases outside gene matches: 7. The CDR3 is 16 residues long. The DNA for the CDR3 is TGCGCCAGCAGCCAAGCCGTGGCTAGCGGGGGCGAGACCCAGTACTTC. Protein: CASSQAVASGGETQYF.

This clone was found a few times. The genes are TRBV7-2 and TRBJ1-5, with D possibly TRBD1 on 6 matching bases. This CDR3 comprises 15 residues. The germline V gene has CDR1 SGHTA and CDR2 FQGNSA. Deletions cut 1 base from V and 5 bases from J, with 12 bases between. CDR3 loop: CASSLGARGYQPQHF. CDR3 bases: TGTGCCAGCAGCTTAGGTGCCAGGGGCTATCAGCCCCAGCATTTT.

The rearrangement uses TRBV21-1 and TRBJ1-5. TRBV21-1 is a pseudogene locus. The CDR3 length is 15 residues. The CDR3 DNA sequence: TGTGCCAGCAGCCAAGATGCCAGGGACTATCAGCCCCAGCATTTT. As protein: CASSQDARDYQPQHF.

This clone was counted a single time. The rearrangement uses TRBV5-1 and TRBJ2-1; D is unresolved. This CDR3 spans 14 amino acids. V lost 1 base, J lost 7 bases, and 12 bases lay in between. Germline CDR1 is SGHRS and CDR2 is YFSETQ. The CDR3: CASSLTDGPNEQFF. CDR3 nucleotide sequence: TGCGCCAGCAGCTTGACTGACGGCCCAAATGAGCAGTTCTTC. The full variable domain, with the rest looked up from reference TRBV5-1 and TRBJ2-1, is KAGVTQTPRYLIKTRGQQVTLSCSPISGHRSVSWYQQTPGQGLQFLFEYFSETQRNKGNFPGRFSGRQFSNSRSEMNVSTLELGDSALYLCASSLTDGPNEQFFGPGTRLTVL.

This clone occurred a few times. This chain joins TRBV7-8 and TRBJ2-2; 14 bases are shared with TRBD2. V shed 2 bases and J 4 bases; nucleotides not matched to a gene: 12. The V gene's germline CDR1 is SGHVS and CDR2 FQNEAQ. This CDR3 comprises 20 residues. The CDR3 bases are TGTGCCAGCAGCTTAAGGCGGACTAGCGGGGGGCCTTACCCCACCGGGGAGCTGTTTTTT. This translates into CASSLRRTSGGPYPTGELFF.

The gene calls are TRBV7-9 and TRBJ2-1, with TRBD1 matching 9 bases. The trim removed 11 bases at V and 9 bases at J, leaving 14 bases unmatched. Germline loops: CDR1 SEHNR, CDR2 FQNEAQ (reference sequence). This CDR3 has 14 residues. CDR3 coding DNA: TGTGCCGGAGAAATAACAGGGGGCCGGGGTGAGCAGTTCTTC. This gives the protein CAGEITGGRGEQFF.

This chain's CDR3 is CASTLRETQYF. In nucleotides, the CDR3 is TGTGCCAGCACCCTTCGGGAGACCCAGTACTTC. The chain links TRBV7-2 to TRBJ2-5; D uncertain. Germline values: CDR1 SGHTA, CDR2 FQGNSA. With 7 bases removed from V and 5 bases from J, the gap between germline ends came to 8 bases. The CDR3 is 11 amino acids.

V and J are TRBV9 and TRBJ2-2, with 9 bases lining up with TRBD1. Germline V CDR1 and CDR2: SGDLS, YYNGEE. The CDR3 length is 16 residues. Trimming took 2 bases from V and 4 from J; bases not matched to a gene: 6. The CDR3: CASSVAGQGGTGELFF. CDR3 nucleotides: TGTGCCAGCAGCGTCGCGGGACAGGGCGGCACCGGGGAGCTGTTTTTT.

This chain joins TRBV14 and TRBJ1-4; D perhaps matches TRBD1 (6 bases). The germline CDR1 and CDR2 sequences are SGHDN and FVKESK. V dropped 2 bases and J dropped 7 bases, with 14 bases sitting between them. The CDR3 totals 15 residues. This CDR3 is CASSQNREPIEKLFF. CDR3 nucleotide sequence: TGTGCCAGCAGCCAAAACAGGGAACCCATTGAAAAACTGTTTTTT.

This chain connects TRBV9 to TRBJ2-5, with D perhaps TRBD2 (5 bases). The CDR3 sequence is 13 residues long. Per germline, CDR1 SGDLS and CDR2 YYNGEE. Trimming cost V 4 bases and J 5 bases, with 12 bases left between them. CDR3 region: CASSQVGGETQYF. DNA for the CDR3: TGTGCCAGCAGCCAAGTGGGCGGGGAGACCCAGTACTTC. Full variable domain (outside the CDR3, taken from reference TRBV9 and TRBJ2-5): DSGVTQTPKHLITATGQRVTLRCSPRSGDLSVYWYQQSLDQGLQFLIQYYNGEERAKGNILERFSAQQFPDLHSELNLSSLELGDSALYFCASSQVGGETQYFGPGTRLLVL.

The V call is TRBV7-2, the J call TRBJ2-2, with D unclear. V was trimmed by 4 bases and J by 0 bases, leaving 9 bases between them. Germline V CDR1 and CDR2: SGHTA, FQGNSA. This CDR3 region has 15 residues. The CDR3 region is CASSSAAANTGELFF. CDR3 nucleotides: TGTGCCAGCAGCTCGGCCGCGGCGAACACCGGGGAGCTGTTTTTT.

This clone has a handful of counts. The CDR3 DNA reads as TGTGCCTGGAGTGTACTCGGGGGGAGCAATCAGCCCCAGCATTTT. Amino acids: CAWSVLGGSNQPQHF. The V call is TRBV30, the J call TRBJ1-5; D may be TRBD1 (5 bases). V shed 0 bases and J shed 1 base, with 10 bases lying between them. Per the germline V gene, CDR1 is GTSNPN and CDR2 is SVGIG (reference sequence). There are 15 residues in the CDR3.

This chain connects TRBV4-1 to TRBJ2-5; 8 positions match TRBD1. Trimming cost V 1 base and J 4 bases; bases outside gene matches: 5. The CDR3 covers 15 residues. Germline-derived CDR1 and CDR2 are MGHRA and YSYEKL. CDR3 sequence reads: CASSQADRVVETQYF. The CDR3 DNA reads TGCGCCAGCAGCCAAGCGGACAGGGTGGTAGAGACCCAGTACTTC.

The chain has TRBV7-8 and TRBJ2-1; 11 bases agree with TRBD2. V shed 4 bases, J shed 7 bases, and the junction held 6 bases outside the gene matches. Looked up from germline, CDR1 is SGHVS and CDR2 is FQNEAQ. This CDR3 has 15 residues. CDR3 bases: TGTGCCAGCAGCTCACTAGCGGGGGTTGGGAATGAGCAGTTCTTC. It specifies CASSSLAGVGNEQFF.

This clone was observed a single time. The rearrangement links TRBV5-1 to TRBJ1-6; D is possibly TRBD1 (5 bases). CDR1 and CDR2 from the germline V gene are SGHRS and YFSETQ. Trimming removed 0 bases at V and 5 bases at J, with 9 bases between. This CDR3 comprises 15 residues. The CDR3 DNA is TGCGCCAGCAGCTTGGAAGGGGCCGATAATTCACCCCTCCACTTT. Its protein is CASSLEGADNSPLHF.

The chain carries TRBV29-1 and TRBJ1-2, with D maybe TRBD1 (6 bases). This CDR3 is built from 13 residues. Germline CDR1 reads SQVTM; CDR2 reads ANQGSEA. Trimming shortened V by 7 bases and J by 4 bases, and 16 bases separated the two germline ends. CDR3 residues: CSGSIGQTYGYTF. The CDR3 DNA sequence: TGCAGCGGGAGTATAGGACAGACCTATGGCTACACCTTC.

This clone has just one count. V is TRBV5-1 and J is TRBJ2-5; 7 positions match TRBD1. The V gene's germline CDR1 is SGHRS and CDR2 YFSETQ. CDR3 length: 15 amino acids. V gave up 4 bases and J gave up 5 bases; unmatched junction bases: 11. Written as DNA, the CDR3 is TGCGCCAGCAGCCTAACCCGACAGGGCCCGGAGACCCAGTACTTC. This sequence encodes CASSLTRQGPETQYF.

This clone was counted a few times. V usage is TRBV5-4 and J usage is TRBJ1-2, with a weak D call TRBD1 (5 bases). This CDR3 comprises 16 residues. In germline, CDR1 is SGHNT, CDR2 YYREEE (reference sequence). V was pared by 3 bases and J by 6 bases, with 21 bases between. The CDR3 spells CASSSALGGEGDGYTF. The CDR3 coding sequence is TGTGCCAGCAGCTCGGCACTAGGAGGGGAAGGAGATGGCTACACCTTC.

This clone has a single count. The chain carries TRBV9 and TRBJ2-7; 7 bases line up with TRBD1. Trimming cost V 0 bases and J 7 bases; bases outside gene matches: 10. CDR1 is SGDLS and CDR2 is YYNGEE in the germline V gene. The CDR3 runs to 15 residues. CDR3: CASSVGFWDSREQYF. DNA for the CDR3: TGTGCCAGCAGCGTAGGCTTTTGGGACAGTCGAGAGCAGTACTTC.

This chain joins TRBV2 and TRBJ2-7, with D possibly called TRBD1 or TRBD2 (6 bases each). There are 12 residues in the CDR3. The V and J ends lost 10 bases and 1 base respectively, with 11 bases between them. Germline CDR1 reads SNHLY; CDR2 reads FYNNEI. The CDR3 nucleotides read TGTGCCACGGGGGCGGGGTCCTACGAGCAGTACTTC. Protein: CATGAGSYEQYF.

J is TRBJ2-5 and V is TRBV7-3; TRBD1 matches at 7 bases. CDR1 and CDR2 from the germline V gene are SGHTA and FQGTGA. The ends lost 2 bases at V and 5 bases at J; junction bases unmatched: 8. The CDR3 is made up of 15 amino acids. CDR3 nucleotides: TGTGCCAGCAGCTTAGGAGACAGGGCGGTCGAGACCCAGTACTTC. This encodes CASSLGDRAVETQYF.

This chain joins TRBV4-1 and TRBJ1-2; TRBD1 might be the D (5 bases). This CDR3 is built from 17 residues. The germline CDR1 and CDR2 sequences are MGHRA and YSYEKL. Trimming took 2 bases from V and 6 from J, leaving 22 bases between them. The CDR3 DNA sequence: TGCGCCAGCAGCCAATATAGGACGGCGACACTGGGGGATGGCTACACCTTC. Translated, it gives CASSQYRTATLGDGYTF.

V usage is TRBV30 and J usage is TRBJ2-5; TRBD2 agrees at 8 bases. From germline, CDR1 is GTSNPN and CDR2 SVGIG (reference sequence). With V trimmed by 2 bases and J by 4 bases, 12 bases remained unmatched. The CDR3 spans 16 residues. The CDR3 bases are TGTGCCTGGAGTAGGGGCGGGAGGCTGTTAGGAGAGACCCAGTACTTC. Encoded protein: CAWSRGGRLLGETQYF.

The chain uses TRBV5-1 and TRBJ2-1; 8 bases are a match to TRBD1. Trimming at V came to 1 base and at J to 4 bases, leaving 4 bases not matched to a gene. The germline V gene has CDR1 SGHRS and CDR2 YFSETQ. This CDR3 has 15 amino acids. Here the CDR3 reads CASSLSGQEYNEQFF. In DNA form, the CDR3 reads TGCGCCAGCAGCTTGTCGGGACAGGAATACAATGAGCAGTTCTTC. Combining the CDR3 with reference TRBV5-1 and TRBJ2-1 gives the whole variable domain KAGVTQTPRYLIKTRGQQVTLSCSPISGHRSVSWYQQTPGQGLQFLFEYFSETQRNKGNFPGRFSGRQFSNSRSEMNVSTLELGDSALYLCASSLSGQEYNEQFFGPGTRLTVL.

CDR3 in amino acids: CASSLDSGQLGYTF. The CDR3 DNA is TGTGCCAGCAGCTTAGATTCGGGACAGTTAGGCTACACCTTC. The chain joins TRBV7-9 to TRBJ1-2; TRBD1 agrees at 7 bases. This CDR3 spans 14 amino acids. The V gene's germline CDR1 is SEHNR and CDR2 FQNEAQ (reference sequence). V lost 1 base and J lost 8; bases outside the gene matches: 7.

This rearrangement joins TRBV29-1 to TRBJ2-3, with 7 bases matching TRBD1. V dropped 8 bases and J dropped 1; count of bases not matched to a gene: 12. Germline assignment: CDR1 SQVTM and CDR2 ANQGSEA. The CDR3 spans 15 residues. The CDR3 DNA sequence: TGCAGCTTCAACCAAGTTGGACAGGGCACAGATACGCAGTATTTT. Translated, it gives CSFNQVGQGTDTQYF.

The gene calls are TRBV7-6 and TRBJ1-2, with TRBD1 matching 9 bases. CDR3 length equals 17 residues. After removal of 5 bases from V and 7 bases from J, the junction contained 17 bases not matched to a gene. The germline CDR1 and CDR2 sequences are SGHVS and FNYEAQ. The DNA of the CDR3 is TGTGCCAGCAGCCGGGACCCCCCCCCTGGGACAGGGAGTGGCTACACCTTC. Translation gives CASSRDPPPGTGSGYTF.